This T cell receptor (beta chain) was recovered during a study of blood T cells in healthy people across ages. Study results and limitations: Not knowing donor CMV status may have confounded expanded clonotype changes.

Donor samples were obtained from healthy Caucasian individuals from Russia, aged 6 to 90. Per individual sample, total RNA of at least 5.5 micrograms was extracted. This clonotype was observed many times. Its cognate antigen is unknown. Germline lookup yields CDR1 SGDLS and CDR2 YYNGEE. The CDR3 is made up of 15 amino acids. Losses at the gene ends were 0 bases for V and 6 bases for J; bases not matched to a gene: 4. For the second PCR, which ran for 7 to 11 cycles, a sample-barcoded 5' primer and a J-beta primer mix were used. TCRdb re-analysed the 5' RACE reads in MiXCR, keeping a single row per CDR3 protein. The table has about 640,000 distinct CDR3 sequences, roughly 31% seen once.

This TCR was sampled from a woman of 80 years or more in good health. The rearrangement links TRBV9 to TRBJ2-1; 9 positions agree with TRBD2. Sample: blood. In nucleotides, the CDR3 is TGTGCCAGCAGCGTAGGCGGGGGGGTCAGCAATGAGCAGTTCTTC. Residues: CASSVGGGVSNEQFF.